What follows are 13 T cell receptor beta chains derived from one specimen sequenced in a study of cytomegalovirus exposure and HLA in healthy donors. The PCR was carried out with 60 Vbeta primers and 13 Jbeta primers. The method was immunoSEQ multiplex PCR; TCRdb's version includes in-frame clones alone and lacks a portion of them. The sample yields about 120,000 clones, approximately 81% seen once. The sample comprised PBMCs. The source of these receptors is a man aged 18 to 30 in good health and CMV-seronegative.

This CDR3 reads CASSDDRSYGYTF. Here the CDR3 DNA reads TGCGCCAGCAGTGACGACAGAAGCTATGGCTACACCTTC. V is TRBV10-2 and J is TRBJ1-2, with a possible D match to TRBD1 (5 bases). In germline, CDR1 is WSHSY, CDR2 SAAADI. The CDR3 totals 13 residues. Deletions cut 3 bases from V and 4 bases from J, with 9 bases between.

With respect to this clone: The junction departs from germline at one end; a sequencing error may be responsible. The chain employs TRBV7-7 and TRBJ2-1; D is possibly TRBD2 (6 bases). This CDR3 has 14 amino acids. The germline V gene encodes CDR1 SSHAT and CDR2 FNYEAQ (reference sequence). The CDR3 reads CASSLAGGYNEQFF. Here the CDR3 DNA reads TGTGCTAGCAGCTTAGCCGGGGGTTACAATGAGCAGTTCTTC.

The chain has TRBV11-2 and TRBJ2-7, with 12 bases lining up with TRBD2. CDR3 length: 17 residues. CDR1 and CDR2 (germline): SGHAT, FQNNGV. J was trimmed by 3 bases and V by 5 bases; bases with no gene match: 11. In DNA, the CDR3 is TGTGCCAGCAGCCCGTTCCCACTAGCGGGAGGAAACTACGAGCAGTACGTC. Amino acid sequence: CASSPFPLAGGNYEQYV.

Only a few counts were recorded for this clone. The chain links TRBV7-8 to TRBJ1-5, with TRBD1 as a possible D gene (6 bases). The CDR3 spans 15 residues. Per germline, CDR1 SGHVS and CDR2 FQNEAQ. V lost 1 base and J 1 base, leaving 8 bases between the germline ends. This CDR3 is CASSLGGQSNQPQHF. The CDR3 DNA reads TGTGCCAGCAGCTTAGGGGGGCAGAGCAATCAGCCCCAGCATTTT.

The chain is built from TRBV30 and TRBJ1-6; D call uncertain. CDR1 is GTSNPN and CDR2 is SVGIG in the germline V gene (reference sequence). The CDR3 extends over 11 amino acids. V lost 4 bases and J 14 bases, leaving 12 bases between the germline ends. CDR3 nucleotides: TGTGCCTGGAAAAGGGCGAGGGCCCTCCACTTT. Protein: CAWKRARALHF. Based on the CDR3 plus reference TRBV30 and TRBJ1-6, the full variable domain is SQTIHQWPATLVQPVGSPLSLECTVEGTSNPNLYWYRQAAGRGLQLLFYSVGIGQISSEVPQNLSASRPQDRQFILSSKKLLLSDSGFYLCAWKRARALHFGNGTRLTVT.

The gene calls are TRBV28 and TRBJ2-7, with 7 bases aligning to TRBD2. CDR1 and CDR2 (germline): MDHEN, SYDVKM. There are 15 residues in the CDR3. Unmatched junction bases numbered 9, after V lost 7 bases and J lost 0 bases. CDR3 DNA sequence: TGTGCCAGCATGGTCGGTAGCGGGCGCTCCTACGAGCAGTACTTC. Protein: CASMVGSGRSYEQYF.

The V and J genes are TRBV7-2 and TRBJ2-1, with 10 bases fitting TRBD2. V gave up 5 bases and J gave up 6 bases; unmatched junction bases: 7. CDR1 and CDR2 (germline): SGHTA, FQGNSA. The CDR3 spans 15 residues. The CDR3 here is CASSKRTSGANEQFF. The CDR3 DNA sequence: TGTGCCAGCAGCAAACGGACTAGCGGTGCCAATGAGCAGTTCTTC.

The rearrangement joins TRBV10-3 to TRBJ1-4; D is ambiguous. The germline V gene has CDR1 ENHRY and CDR2 SYGVKD. With 3 bases removed from V and 7 bases from J, the gap between germline ends came to 12 bases. The CDR3 consists of 14 residues. This chain's CDR3 is CAISDAGKGEKLFF. In DNA form, the CDR3 reads TGTGCCATCAGTGACGCGGGGAAGGGTGAAAAACTGTTTTTT.

The chain carries TRBV28 and TRBJ2-5; a possible D gene is TRBD2 (6 bases). V gave up 8 bases and J gave up 5 bases, with 27 bases separating them. Germline V gene lookup returns CDR1 MDHEN and CDR2 SYDVKM. The CDR3 extends over 17 amino acids. CDR3 region: CASSSSRDSTEWETQYF. CDR3 coding DNA: TGTGCCAGCTCCTCGAGCCGGGACTCGACCGAGTGGGAGACCCAGTACTTC.

The chain is built from TRBV7-9 and TRBJ1-4; 7 bases are shared with TRBD1. V lost 5 bases, J lost 1 base, and 4 bases stayed unmatched. Germline CDR1 and CDR2: SEHNR and FQNEAQ (reference sequence). CDR3 length: 15 amino acids. The CDR3 sequence: CASSRTGLTNEKLFF. CDR3 sequence (DNA): TGTGCCAGCAGCCGGACAGGATTAACTAATGAAAAACTGTTTTTT.

The genes are TRBV29-1 and TRBJ1-2; D not resolved. V was clipped by 3 bases and J by 4 bases, with 9 bases between them. The CDR3 length is 12 residues. In germline, CDR1 is SQVTM, CDR2 ANQGSEA. CDR3 bases: TGCAGCGTTGACAACGGGTCCTATGGCTACACCTTC. Protein: CSVDNGSYGYTF.

The chain has TRBV7-8 and TRBJ2-7; perhaps TRBD1 as D (5 bases). The CDR3 contains 12 residues. Trimming removed 0 bases from V and 10 bases from J, with 10 bases in between. Looked up from germline, CDR1 is SGHVS and CDR2 is FQNEAQ. DNA for the CDR3: TGTGCCAGCAGCTTAGCCCCACAGGCCCAGTACGTC. Translation gives CASSLAPQAQYV.

This clone came up a few times. This sequence joins TRBV5-4 and TRBJ1-5; 8 bases match TRBD1. V was clipped by 4 bases and J by 9 bases; unmatched bases: 9. There are 14 residues in the CDR3. The V gene's germline CDR1 is SGHNT and CDR2 YYREEE (reference sequence). CDR3 nucleotide sequence: TGTGCCAGCAGCGAGGGGACAGGCGAATGGCCCCAGCATTTT. This sequence encodes CASSEGTGEWPQHF.